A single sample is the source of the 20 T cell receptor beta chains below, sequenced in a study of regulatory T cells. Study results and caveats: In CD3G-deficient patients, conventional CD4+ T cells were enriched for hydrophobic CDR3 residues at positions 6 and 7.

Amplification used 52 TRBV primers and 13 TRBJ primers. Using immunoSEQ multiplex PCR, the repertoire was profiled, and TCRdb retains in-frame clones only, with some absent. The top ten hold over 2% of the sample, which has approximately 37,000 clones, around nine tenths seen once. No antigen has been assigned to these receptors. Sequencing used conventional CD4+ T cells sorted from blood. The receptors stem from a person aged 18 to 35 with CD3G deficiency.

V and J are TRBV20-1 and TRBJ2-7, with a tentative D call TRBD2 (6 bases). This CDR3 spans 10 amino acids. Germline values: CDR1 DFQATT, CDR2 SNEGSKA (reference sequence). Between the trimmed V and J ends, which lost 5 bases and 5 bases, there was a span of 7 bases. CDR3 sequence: CSAGEDEQYF. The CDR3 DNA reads TGCAGTGCTGGGGAGGACGAGCAGTACTTC.

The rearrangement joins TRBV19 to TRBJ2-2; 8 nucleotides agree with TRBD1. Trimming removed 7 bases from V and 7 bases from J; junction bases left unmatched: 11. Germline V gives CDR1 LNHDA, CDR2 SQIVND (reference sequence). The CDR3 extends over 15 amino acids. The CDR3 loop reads CASTPRTGTGGELFF. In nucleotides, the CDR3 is TGTGCCAGTACCCCAAGGACAGGGACGGGCGGGGAGCTGTTTTTT. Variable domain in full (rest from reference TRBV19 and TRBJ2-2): DGGITQSPKYLFRKEGQNVTLSCEQNLNHDAMYWYRQDPGQGLRLIYYSQIVNDFQKGDIAEGYSVSREKKESFPLTVTSAQKNPTAFYLCASTPRTGTGGELFFGEGSRLTVL.

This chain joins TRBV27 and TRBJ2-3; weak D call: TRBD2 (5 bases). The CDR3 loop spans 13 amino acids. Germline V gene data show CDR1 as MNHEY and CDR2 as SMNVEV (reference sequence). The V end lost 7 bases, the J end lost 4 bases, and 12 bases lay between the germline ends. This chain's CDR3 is CASKGALADTQYF. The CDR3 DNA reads TGTGCCAGCAAGGGAGCGTTGGCAGATACGCAGTATTTT.

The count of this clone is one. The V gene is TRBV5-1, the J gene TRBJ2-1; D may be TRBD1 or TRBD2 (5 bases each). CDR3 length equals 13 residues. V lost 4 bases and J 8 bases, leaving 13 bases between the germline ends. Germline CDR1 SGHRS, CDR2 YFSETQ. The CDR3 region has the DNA TGCGCCAGCAGCCTACGGGACCCCTATGAGCAGTTCTTC. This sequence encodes CASSLRDPYEQFF.

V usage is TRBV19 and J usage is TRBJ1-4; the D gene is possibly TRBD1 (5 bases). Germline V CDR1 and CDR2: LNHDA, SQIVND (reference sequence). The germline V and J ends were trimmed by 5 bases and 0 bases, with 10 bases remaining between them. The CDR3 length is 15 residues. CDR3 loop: CASSSGTATNEKLFF. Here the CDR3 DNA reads TGTGCCAGTAGTTCAGGGACGGCAACTAATGAAAAACTGTTTTTT.

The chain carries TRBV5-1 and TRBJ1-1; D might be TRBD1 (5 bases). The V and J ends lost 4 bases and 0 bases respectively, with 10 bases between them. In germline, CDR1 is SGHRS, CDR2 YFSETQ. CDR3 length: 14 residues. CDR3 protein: CASSLGPLNTEAFF. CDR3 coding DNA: TGCGCCAGCAGCCTGGGACCGTTGAACACTGAAGCTTTCTTT.

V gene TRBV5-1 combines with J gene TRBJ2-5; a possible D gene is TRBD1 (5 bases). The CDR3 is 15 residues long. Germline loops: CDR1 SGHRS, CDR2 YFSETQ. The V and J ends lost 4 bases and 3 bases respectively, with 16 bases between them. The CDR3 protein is CASSATGGVEETQYF. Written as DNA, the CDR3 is TGCGCCAGCAGCGCAACAGGCGGAGTAGAAGAGACCCAGTACTTC. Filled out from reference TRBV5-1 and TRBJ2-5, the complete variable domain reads KAGVTQTPRYLIKTRGQQVTLSCSPISGHRSVSWYQQTPGQGLQFLFEYFSETQRNKGNFPGRFSGRQFSNSRSEMNVSTLELGDSALYLCASSATGGVEETQYFGPGTRLLVL.

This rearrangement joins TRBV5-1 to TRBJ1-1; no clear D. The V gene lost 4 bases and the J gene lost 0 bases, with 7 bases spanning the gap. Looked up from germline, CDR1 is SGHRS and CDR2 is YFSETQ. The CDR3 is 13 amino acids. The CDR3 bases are TGCGCCAGCAGCCCGGGCCTGAACACTGAAGCTTTCTTT. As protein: CASSPGLNTEAFF.

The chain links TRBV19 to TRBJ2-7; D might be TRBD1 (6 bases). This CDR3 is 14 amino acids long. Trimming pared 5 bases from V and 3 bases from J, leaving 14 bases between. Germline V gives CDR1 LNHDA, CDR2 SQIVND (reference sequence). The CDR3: CASSPTGNRYEQYF. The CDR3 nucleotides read TGTGCCAGTAGTCCTACAGGGAACCGCTACGAGCAGTACTTC.

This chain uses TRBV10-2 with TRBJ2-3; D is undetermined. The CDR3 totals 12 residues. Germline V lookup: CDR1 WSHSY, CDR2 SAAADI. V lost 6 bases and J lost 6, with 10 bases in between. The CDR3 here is CASSEMGDTQYF. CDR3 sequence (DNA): TGCGCCAGCAGCGAAATGGGGGATACGCAGTATTTT.

The CDR3 sequence is CASSLTGTTLANEQFF. The CDR3 nucleotides read TGTGCCAGCAGCTTAACCGGGACTACCCTCGCCAATGAGCAGTTCTTC. V usage is TRBV7-8 and J usage is TRBJ2-1; 7 bases fit TRBD2. This CDR3 has 16 residues. Germline V CDR1 and CDR2: SGHVS, FQNEAQ. After removal of 2 bases from V and 6 bases from J, the junction contained 10 bases not matched to a gene.

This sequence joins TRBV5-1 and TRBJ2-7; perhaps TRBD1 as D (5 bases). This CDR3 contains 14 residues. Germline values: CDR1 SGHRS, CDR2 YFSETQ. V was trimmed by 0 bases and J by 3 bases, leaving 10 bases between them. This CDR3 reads CASSLDYRFYEQYF. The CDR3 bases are TGCGCCAGCAGCTTGGATTACAGGTTCTACGAGCAGTACTTC.

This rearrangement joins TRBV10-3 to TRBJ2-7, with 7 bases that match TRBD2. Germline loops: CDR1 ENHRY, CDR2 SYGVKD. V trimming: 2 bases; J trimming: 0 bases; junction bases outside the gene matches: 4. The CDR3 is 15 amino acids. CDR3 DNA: TGTGCCATCAGTGAGCGGGAGGCCCTCTCCTACGAGCAGTACTTC. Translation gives CAISEREALSYEQYF.

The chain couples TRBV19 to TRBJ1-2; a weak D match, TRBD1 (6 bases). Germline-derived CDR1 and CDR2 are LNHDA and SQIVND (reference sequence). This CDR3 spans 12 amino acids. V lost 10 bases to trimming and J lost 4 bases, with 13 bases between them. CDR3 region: CATQGTTYGYTF. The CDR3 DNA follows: TGTGCCACCCAAGGGACAACCTATGGCTACACCTTC.

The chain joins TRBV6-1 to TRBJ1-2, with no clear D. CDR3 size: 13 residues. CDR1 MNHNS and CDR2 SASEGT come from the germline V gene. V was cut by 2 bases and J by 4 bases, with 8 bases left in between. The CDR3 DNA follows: TGTGCCAGCAGTGAATCCGACGGCTATGGCTACACCTTC. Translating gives CASSESDGYGYTF.

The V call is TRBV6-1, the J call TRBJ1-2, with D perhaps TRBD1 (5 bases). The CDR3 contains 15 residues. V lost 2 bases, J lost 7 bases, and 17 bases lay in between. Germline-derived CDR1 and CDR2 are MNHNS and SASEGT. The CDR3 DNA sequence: TGTGCCAGCAGTGAACAGGCCAGGGCCCAATCTGGCTACACCTTC. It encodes CASSEQARAQSGYTF.

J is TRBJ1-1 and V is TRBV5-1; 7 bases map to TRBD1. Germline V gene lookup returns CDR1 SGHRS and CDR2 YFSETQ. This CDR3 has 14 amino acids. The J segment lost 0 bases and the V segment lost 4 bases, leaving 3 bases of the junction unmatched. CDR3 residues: CASSTGTVNTEAFF. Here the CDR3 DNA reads TGCGCCAGCAGCACGGGGACAGTGAACACTGAAGCTTTCTTT. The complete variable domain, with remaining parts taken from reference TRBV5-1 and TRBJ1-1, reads KAGVTQTPRYLIKTRGQQVTLSCSPISGHRSVSWYQQTPGQGLQFLFEYFSETQRNKGNFPGRFSGRQFSNSRSEMNVSTLELGDSALYLCASSTGTVNTEAFFGQGTRLTVV.

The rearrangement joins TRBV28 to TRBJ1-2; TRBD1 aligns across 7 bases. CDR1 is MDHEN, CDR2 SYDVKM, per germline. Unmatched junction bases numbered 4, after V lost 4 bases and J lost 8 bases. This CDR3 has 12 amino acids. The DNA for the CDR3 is TGTGCCAGCAGTTCCACAGGGGAAGGCTACACCTTC. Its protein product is CASSSTGEGYTF.

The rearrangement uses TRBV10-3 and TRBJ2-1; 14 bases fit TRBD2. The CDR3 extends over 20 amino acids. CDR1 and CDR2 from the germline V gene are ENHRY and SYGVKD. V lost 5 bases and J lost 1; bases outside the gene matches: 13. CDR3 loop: CAISRGRGTSGSGSYNEQFF. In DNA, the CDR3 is TGTGCCATCAGTCGCGGGCGCGGGACTAGCGGGAGTGGGTCCTACAATGAGCAGTTCTTC.

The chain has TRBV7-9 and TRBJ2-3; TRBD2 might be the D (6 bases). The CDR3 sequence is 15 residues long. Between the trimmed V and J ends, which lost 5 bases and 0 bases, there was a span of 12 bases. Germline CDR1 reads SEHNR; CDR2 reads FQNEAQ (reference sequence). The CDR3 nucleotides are TGTGCCAGCAGCCTGGGACTGGGAAGCACAGATACGCAGTATTTT. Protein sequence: CASSLGLGSTDTQYF.